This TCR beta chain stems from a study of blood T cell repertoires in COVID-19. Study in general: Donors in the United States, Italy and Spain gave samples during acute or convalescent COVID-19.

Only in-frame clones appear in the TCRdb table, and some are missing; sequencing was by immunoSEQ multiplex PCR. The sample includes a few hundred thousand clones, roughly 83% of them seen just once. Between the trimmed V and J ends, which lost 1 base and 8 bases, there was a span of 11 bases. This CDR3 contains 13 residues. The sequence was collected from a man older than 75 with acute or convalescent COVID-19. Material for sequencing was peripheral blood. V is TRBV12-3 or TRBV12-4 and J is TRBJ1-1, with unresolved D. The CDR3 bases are TGTGCCAGCAGTTTAGGGAGAAACCCCGAAGCTTTCTTT. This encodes CASSLGRNPEAFF.